The next 6 T cell receptor beta chains were all read from a single sample in a study of cytomegalovirus exposure and HLA in healthy donors. Researchers ran the PCR with 60 Vbeta and 13 Jbeta primers. Only in-frame clones appear in the TCRdb table, and some are missing; sequencing was by immunoSEQ multiplex PCR. The sample carries around 170,000 clones, approximately 80% recorded once. Material: PBMCs. The origin of the receptors is a woman in her fifties or sixties in good health and CMV-seronegative.

The chain is built from TRBV5-6 and TRBJ2-7; 8 nucleotides match TRBD1. The ends lost 3 bases at V and 3 bases at J; junction bases unmatched: 11. CDR3 length: 16 residues. From germline, CDR1 is SGHDT and CDR2 YYEEEE. The CDR3 protein is CASSSGTGIFIYEQYF. For the CDR3, the DNA is TGTGCCAGCAGCTCCGGGACAGGTATTTTCATCTACGAGCAGTACTTC.

V usage is TRBV4-2 and J usage is TRBJ2-7, with a tentative D call TRBD2 (6 bases). V lost 3 bases, J lost 2 bases, and 20 bases lay in between. Germline V gene data show CDR1 as LGHNA and CDR2 as YNFKEQ. The CDR3 is 17 residues long. The CDR3 loop is CASSHVWPAGATYEQYF. For the CDR3, the DNA is TGTGCCAGCAGCCACGTGTGGCCAGCGGGCGCCACCTACGAGCAGTACTTC.

The chain carries TRBV2 and TRBJ2-2; TRBD2 is a possible D gene (6 bases). The CDR3 contains 14 residues. The V gene's germline CDR1 is SNHLY and CDR2 FYNNEI. Between the trimmed V and J ends, which lost 6 bases and 6 bases, there was a span of 14 bases. CDR3 in DNA: TGTGCCAGCAGGCCTAGCGAGGACCCCGGGGAGCTGTTTTTT. Translation gives CASRPSEDPGELFF.

This clone has just a few counts. The V call is TRBV7-9, the J call TRBJ2-7; TRBD1 aligns across 7 bases. The CDR3 consists of 17 residues. The germline V gene encodes CDR1 SEHNR and CDR2 FQNEAQ (reference sequence). The V gene end was trimmed by 1 base and the J gene end by 3 bases; junction bases not matched to a gene: 12. CDR3 residues: CASSLGPRTGAYYEQYF. DNA for the CDR3: TGTGCCAGCAGCTTAGGCCCCCGGACAGGAGCTTACTACGAGCAGTACTTC.

This clone was picked up one time. J is TRBJ1-5 and V is TRBV7-9, with D possibly being TRBD1 (5 bases). This CDR3 spans 13 amino acids. Trimming removed 1 base from V and 6 bases from J, with 7 bases in between. Germline V lookup: CDR1 SEHNR, CDR2 FQNEAQ (reference sequence). The CDR3 DNA sequence: TGTGCCAGCAGCTTAGAGGGGATTCAGCCCCAGCATTTT. Its translation is CASSLEGIQPQHF. Using reference TRBV7-9 and TRBJ1-5 for the parts outside the CDR3, the full variable domain is DTGVSQNPRHKITKRGQNVTFRCDPISEHNRLYWYRQTLGQGPEFLTYFQNEAQLEKSRLLSDRFSAERPKGSFSTLEIQRTEQGDSAMYLCASSLEGIQPQHFGDGTRLSIL.

The chain joins TRBV7-2 to TRBJ2-3; D gene unclear. Trimming left V 3 bases short and J 1 base short, with 11 bases between. CDR3 length: 15 amino acids. Germline CDR1 reads SGHTA; CDR2 reads FQGNSA. Written as DNA, the CDR3 is TGTGCCAGCAGCTTTACCGGTGGTGGCACAGATACGCAGTATTTT. It codes for CASSFTGGGTDTQYF.